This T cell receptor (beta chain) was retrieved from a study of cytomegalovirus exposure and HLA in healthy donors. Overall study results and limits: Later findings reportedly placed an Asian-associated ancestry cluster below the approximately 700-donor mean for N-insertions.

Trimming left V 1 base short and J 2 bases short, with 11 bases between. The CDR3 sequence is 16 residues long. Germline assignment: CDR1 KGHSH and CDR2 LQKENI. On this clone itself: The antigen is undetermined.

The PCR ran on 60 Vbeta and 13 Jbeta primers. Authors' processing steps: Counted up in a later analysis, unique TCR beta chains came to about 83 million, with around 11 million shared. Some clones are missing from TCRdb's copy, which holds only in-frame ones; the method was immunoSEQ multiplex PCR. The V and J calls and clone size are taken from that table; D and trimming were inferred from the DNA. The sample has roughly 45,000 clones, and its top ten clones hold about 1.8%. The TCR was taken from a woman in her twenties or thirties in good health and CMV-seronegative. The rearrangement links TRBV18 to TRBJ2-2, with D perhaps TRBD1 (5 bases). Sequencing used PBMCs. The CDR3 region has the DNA TGTGCCAGCTCACCACAGGGGTCACTAAACACCGGGGAGCTGTTTTTT. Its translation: CASSPQGSLNTGELFF.